These T cell receptor beta chains were read from a single sample in a study of spatial heterogeneity in lung cancer. TCRdb used MiXCR to reprocess the 5' RACE reads, holding one entry per CDR3 protein. The sample lists roughly 28,000 distinct CDR3 sequences, roughly 7.2% occurring once. This specimen consisted of lung tumor tissue, obtained at surgery. The receptors here all came from a male donor with early-stage non-small cell lung cancer. Each CDR3 is given with its conserved first and last residue. A D gene is named only where the DNA matches it firmly. The size entry is marked missing in some rows and otherwise reads once, few, many or a size class.

D	V	size	J	CDR3	DNA
-	TRBV28	medium-sized	TRBJ2-1	CASSHNEQFF	TGTGCCAGCAGTCACAATGAGCAGTTCTTC
TRBD1	TRBV20-1	many	TRBJ2-7	CSAFDRGQSYEQYF	TGCAGTGCGTTCGACAGGGGCCAATCCTACGAGCAGTACTTC
-	TRBV20-1	medium-sized	TRBJ1-6	CSARGFNSPLHF	TGCAGTGCTAGGGGTTTTAATTCACCCCTCCACTTT
-	TRBV12-3/TRBV12-4	-	TRBJ2-7	CASSSISGVEQYF	TGTGCCAGCAGTTCTATCTCAGGCGTCGAGCAGTACTTC
-	TRBV6-5	many	TRBJ1-1	CASSYGSVRNTEAFF	TGTGCCAGCAGTTACGGGTCGGTGAGGAACACTGAAGCTTTCTTT
-	TRBV4-2	many	TRBJ2-3	CASSHLAGRGPSTDTQYF	TGTGCCAGCAGCCACCTGGCGGGGAGGGGGCCTAGCACAGATACGCAGTATTTT
-	TRBV5-6	-	TRBJ2-1	CASSLVSEVEQFF	TGTGCCAGCAGCTTGGTGTCAGAGGTTGAGCAGTTCTTC
TRBD1	TRBV7-8	few	TRBJ1-4	CASSLQGALNEKLFF	TGTGCCAGCAGTCTCCAGGGGGCGCTTAATGAAAAACTGTTTTTT
TRBD1	TRBV28	few	TRBJ1-1	CASSPLGTGRTEAFF	TGTGCCAGCAGTCCCCTTGGGACAGGGCGAACTGAAGCTTTCTTT
TRBD1	TRBV5-1	many	TRBJ2-7	CASRGAGGHYEQYF	TGCGCCAGCAGAGGGGCAGGGGGCCACTACGAGCAGTACTTC
TRBD1	TRBV29-1	many	TRBJ2-5	CSVERGPEETQYF	TGCAGCGTTGAAAGGGGGCCGGAAGAGACCCAGTACTTC
-	TRBV28	-	TRBJ2-3	CASSPPGSSTDTQYF	TGTGCCAGCAGTCCCCCCGGATCTAGCACAGATACGCAGTATTTT
-	TRBV6-6	-	TRBJ2-2	CASSRGGIWDTGELFF	TGTGCCAGCAGCCGAGGGGGGATTTGGGACACCGGGGAGCTGTTTTTT
-	TRBV12-3/TRBV12-4	few	TRBJ1-6	CASSETVEHSPLHF	TGTGCCAGCAGCGAGACAGTGGAACACTCACCCCTCCACTTT
TRBD2	TRBV30	-	TRBJ2-3	CAWSYGTSDTQYF	TGTGCCTGGAGTTACGGGACTAGCGATACGCAGTATTTT
-	TRBV20-1	many	TRBJ1-2	CSASTGFRGGYTF	TGCAGTGCTAGTACCGGATTTCGAGGTGGCTACACCTTC
-	TRBV5-1	many	TRBJ2-3	CASSLGTLSTDTQYF	TGCGCCAGCAGCTTGGGGACATTAAGCACAGATACGCAGTATTTT
TRBD2	TRBV5-1	many	TRBJ2-6	CASSLGLAGAPGANVLTF	TGCGCCAGCAGCTTGGGACTAGCGGGGGCCCCTGGGGCCAACGTCCTGACTTTC
-	TRBV4-3	many	TRBJ2-7	CASSQDTQTSYEQYF	TGCGCCAGCAGCCAAGATACACAGACTAGCTACGAGCAGTACTTC
TRBD1	TRBV4-1	many	TRBJ2-5	CASSQAGGPQYF	TGCGCCAGCAGCCAAGCAGGGGGTCCCCAGTACTTC
-	TRBV6-6	few	TRBJ1-4	CASKYGPNEKLFF	TGTGCCAGCAAGTATGGCCCCAATGAAAAACTGTTTTTT
-	TRBV13	few	TRBJ2-5	CASSLEGLGALYF	TGTGCCAGCAGCTTGGAGGGTTTGGGCGCCCTATACTTC
-	TRBV4-2	many	TRBJ2-3	CASSQGLTDTQYF	TGTGCCAGCAGCCAGGGCCTCACAGATACGCAGTATTTT
TRBD1	TRBV18	many	TRBJ1-2	CASSPTTGDTAGGYTF	TGTGCCAGCTCACCAACGACAGGGGACACGGCGGGTGGCTACACCTTC
TRBD1	TRBV27	-	TRBJ1-1	CASRRRQGRETEAFF	TGTGCCAGCAGGCGCCGACAGGGGCGGGAAACTGAAGCTTTCTTT
TRBD1	TRBV28	many	TRBJ1-4	CASFRQGVEKLFF	TGTGCCAGCTTCAGGCAGGGGGTTGAAAAACTGTTTTTT
-	TRBV7-2	-	TRBJ1-2	CASSLDRAGGYTF	TGTGCCAGCAGCTTAGACAGGGCCGGTGGCTACACCTTC
-	TRBV15	-	TRBJ1-4	CATKSAGPGDEKLFF	TGTGCCACCAAGTCGGCTGGGCCCGGGGACGAAAAACTGTTTTTT
-	TRBV20-1	many	TRBJ2-2	CSAPGTQNTGELFF	TGCAGTGCTCCCGGGACACAGAACACCGGGGAGCTGTTTTTT
-	TRBV6-1	many	TRBJ1-2	CASTRTTLDYGYTF	TGTGCCAGCACTCGAACAACTTTGGACTATGGCTACACCTTC
-	TRBV10-3	many	TRBJ1-4	CATRGGQSEKLFF	TGTGCCACTAGGGGCGGCCAAAGCGAAAAACTGTTTTTT
-	TRBV25-1	few	TRBJ2-7	CASSRRQADSYEQYF	TGTGCCAGCAGTCGAAGACAGGCCGACTCCTACGAGCAGTACTTC
-	TRBV20-1	-	TRBJ2-7	CSASHRDSTGEQYF	TGCAGTGCTAGTCACCGAGACAGTACGGGTGAGCAGTACTTC